The clone carrying this T cell receptor beta chain was observed a handful of times. This sample stems from a study of response to subunit inactivated influenza vaccine. TCRdb analysed the RT-PCR reads with MiXCR anew, one entry per CDR3 protein. The profile shows hundreds of thousands of distinct CDR3 sequences, 15% to 20% of them singletons. The V segment lost 0 bases and the J segment 6 bases; nucleotides outside the gene matches: 3. Germline lookup yields CDR1 SGHRS and CDR2 YFSETQ. The length of the CDR3 is 15 residues. Sequencing used CD4+ T cells sorted from PBMCs, obtained less than 30 months after vaccination. V usage is TRBV5-1 and J usage is TRBJ1-6, with 7 bases fitting TRBD1. The clonotype comes from a man between 45 and 75 years old who received an inactivated influenza vaccine. CDR3 residues: CASSLETGRNSPLHF. As DNA, the CDR3 is TGCGCCAGCAGCTTGGAGACAGGGCGTAATTCACCCCTCCACTTT.